These 5 T cell receptor beta chains originate from one sample sequenced in a study of shared clonotypes between healthy human individuals. Repertoires were generated with immunoSEQ multiplex PCR, while TCRdb's copy carries only in-frame clones and drops some. The sample includes 550,000 to 850,000 clones, 74% seen only once; the top ten take roughly 1.7%. The specimen was memory CD4+ T cells sorted from blood. As for subset: CD45RA-negative fraction. These receptors all stem from a young woman in good health.

The chain is built from TRBV28 and TRBJ1-2; possibly TRBD1 for D (5 bases). This CDR3 spans 14 amino acids. Germline V CDR1 and CDR2: MDHEN, SYDVKM. V lost 2 bases and J lost 7, with 14 bases in between. CDR3 in amino acids: CASSLGVGLTGYTF. The CDR3 nucleotides are TGTGCCAGCAGTTTAGGGGTGGGACTGACTGGCTACACCTTC.

This chain joins TRBV5-4 and TRBJ2-7; D gene uncertain. Trimming removed 4 bases at V and 3 bases at J, with 11 bases between. This CDR3 is 13 amino acids long. CDR1 is SGHNT, CDR2 YYREEE, per germline (reference sequence). CDR3 DNA: TGTGCCAGCAGCCCCGCCACCAGCTACGAGCAGTACTTC. Amino acid sequence: CASSPATSYEQYF.

This chain's CDR3 is CASSLGEGAPTTEAFF. CDR3 DNA sequence: TGCGCCAGCAGCTTGGGGGAGGGGGCGCCGACCACTGAAGCTTTCTTT. The chain joins TRBV5-1 to TRBJ1-1; 7 bases agree with TRBD1. V trimming: 0 bases; J trimming: 4 bases; junction bases outside the gene matches: 9. This CDR3 region has 16 residues. Looked up from germline, CDR1 is SGHRS and CDR2 is YFSETQ.

V is TRBV9 and J is TRBJ1-2, with D possibly being TRBD1 (5 bases). The CDR3 sequence is 13 residues long. Germline V CDR1 and CDR2: SGDLS, YYNGEE. The V gene lost 4 bases and the J gene lost 4 bases, with 11 bases spanning the gap. In nucleotides, the CDR3 is TGTGCCAGCAGCCGGGACCAACCCTATGGCTACACCTTC. This sequence encodes CASSRDQPYGYTF.

The J gene is TRBJ1-2, the V gene TRBV29-1; 9 nucleotides agree with TRBD1. Trimming took 0 bases from V and 2 from J; bases not matched to a gene: 7. CDR1 is SQVTM and CDR2 is ANQGSEA in the germline V gene. CDR3 length: 16 amino acids. CDR3 region: CSVEEKGQGRNYGYTF. In nucleotides, the CDR3 is TGCAGCGTTGAAGAAAAGGGACAGGGCCGAAACTATGGCTACACCTTC.